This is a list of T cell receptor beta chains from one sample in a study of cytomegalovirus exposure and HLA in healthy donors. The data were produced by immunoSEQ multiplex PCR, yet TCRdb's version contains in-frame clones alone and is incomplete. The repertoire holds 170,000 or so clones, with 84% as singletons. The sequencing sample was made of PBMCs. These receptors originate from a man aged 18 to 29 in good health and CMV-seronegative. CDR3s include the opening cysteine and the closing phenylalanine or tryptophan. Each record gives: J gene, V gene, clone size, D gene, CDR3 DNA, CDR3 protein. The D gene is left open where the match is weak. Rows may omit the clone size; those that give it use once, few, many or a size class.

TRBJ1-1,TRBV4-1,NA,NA,TGCGCCAGCAGCCAAGGCAGGGGCAGAGTGGAAGCTTTCTTT,CASSQGRGRVEAFF
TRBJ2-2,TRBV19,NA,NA,NA,CASTSGYTGELFF
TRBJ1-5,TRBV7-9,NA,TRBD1,TGTGCCAGCAGCGCCTGGGGGACAGGGAATCAGCCCCAGCATTTT,CASSAWGTGNQPQHF
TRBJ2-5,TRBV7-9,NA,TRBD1,TGTGCCAGCAGCACCGACAGGGGGCGGGAGACCCAGTACTTC,CASSTDRGRETQYF
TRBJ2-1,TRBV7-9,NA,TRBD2,TGTGCCAGCAGTATAGGGACTAGCGGACACAATGAGCAGTTCTTC,CASSIGTSGHNEQFF
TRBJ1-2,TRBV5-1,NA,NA,TGCGCCAGCAGCCCTGAGGTCACGTTGAATGGCTACACCTTC,CASSPEVTLNGYTF
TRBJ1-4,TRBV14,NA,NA,TGTGCCAGCAGCCAAGTAACAGTAACTAATGAAAAACTGTTTTTT,CASSQVTVTNEKLFF
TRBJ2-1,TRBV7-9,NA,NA,TGTGCCAGTCAACAGAACTACAATGAGCAGTTCTTC,CASQQNYNEQFF
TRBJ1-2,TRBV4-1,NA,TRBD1,TGCGCCAGCAGCCAGGGGGACAGGGACTATGGCTACACCTTC,CASSQGDRDYGYTF
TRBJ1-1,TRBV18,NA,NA,TGTGCCAGCTCACCCCGGGACATCAACCTAGGGAACACTGAAGCTTTCTTT,CASSPRDINLGNTEAFF
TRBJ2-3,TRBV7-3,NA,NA,TGTGCCAGCAGTTATGGAGTCACAGATACGCAGTATTTT,CASSYGVTDTQYF
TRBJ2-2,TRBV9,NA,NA,TGTGCCAGCTCCTCACTAGTCGCCGGGGAGCTGTTTTTT,CASSSLVAGELFF
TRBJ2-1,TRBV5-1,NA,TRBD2,TGCGCCAGCAGCTTTCCCCAAGCGGGGGGGCGGGAGCAGTTCTTC,CASSFPQAGGREQFF
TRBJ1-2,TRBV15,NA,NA,TGTGCCACCAGCAGAGTGGGGAGCCTGGGCTACACCTTC,CATSRVGSLGYTF
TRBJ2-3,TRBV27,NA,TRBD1,TGTGCCAGCAGTCGGACAGGGGGGACAGATACGCAGTATTTT,CASSRTGGTDTQYF
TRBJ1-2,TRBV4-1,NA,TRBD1,TGCGCCAGCAGCCAAGATCTTCGGGACAGGGGACCTGGCTACACCTTC,CASSQDLRDRGPGYTF
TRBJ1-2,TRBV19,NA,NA,TGTGCCAGCACTGACAGAAACCTTATTAACTATGGCTACACCTTC,CASTDRNLINYGYTF
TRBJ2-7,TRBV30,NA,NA,TGTGCCTGGAGTGGGCACTACGAGCAGTACTTC,CAWSGHYEQYF
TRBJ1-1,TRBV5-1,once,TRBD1,TGCGCCAGCAGCCAGGCGGGGCTACAGGGGCCGGTGAACACTGAAGCTTTCTTT,CASSQAGLQGPVNTEAFF
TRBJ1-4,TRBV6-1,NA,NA,TGTGCCAGCAGGGGGCAGGGTAACGAAAAACTGTTTTTT,CASRGQGNEKLFF
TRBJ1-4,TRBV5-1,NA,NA,TGCGCCAGCAGCTTAGCGGGGACTAATGAAAAACTGTTTTTT,CASSLAGTNEKLFF
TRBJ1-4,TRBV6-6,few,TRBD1,TGTGCCAGCAGCTATCCCCGACAGGGTGGGGAGGAAAAACTGTTTTTT,CASSYPRQGGEEKLFF
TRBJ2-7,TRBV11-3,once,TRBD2,TGTGCCAGCAGCTTACAAAAAGCGGGAGGGACCTACGAGCAGTACTTC,CASSLQKAGGTYEQYF
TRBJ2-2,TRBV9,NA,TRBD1,TGTGCCAGCAGCCCGCGACAGGGCTTCACCGGGGAGCTGTTTTTT,CASSPRQGFTGELFF
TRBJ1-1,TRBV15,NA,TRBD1,TGTGCCACCAGCAGAGCTTACGGGACAGTGAACACTGAAGCTTTCTTT,CATSRAYGTVNTEAFF
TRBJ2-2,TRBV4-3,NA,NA,TGCGCCAGCAGCCAAGAACTGGGGAGCGGACGGACCGGGGAGCTGTTTTTT,CASSQELGSGRTGELFF
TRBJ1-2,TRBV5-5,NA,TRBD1,TGTGCCAGCAGCTCAATTCACCGGGACAGGGTACTTGGGAACTATGGCTACACCTTC,CASSSIHRDRVLGNYGYTF
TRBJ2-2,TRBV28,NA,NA,TGTGCCAGCAGTCCCCAGGGTCGGGCCGGGGAGCTGTTTTTT,CASSPQGRAGELFF
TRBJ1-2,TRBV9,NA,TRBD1,TGTGCCAGCAGCGTAGGAGGGGGCGCCTATGGCTACACCTTC,CASSVGGGAYGYTF
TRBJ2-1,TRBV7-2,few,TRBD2,TGTGCCAGCAGCTTAAGCAGCGGGGCGCCCCTTGAGCAGTTCTTC,CASSLSSGAPLEQFF
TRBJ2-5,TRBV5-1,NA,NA,TGCGCCAGCAGCCCCGGACAGTACCAAGAGACCCAGTACTTC,CASSPGQYQETQYF
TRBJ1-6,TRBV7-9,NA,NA,TGTGCCAGCAGCCTGGGAGGGGTGAATTCACCCCTCCACTTT,CASSLGGVNSPLHF
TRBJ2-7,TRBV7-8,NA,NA,TGTGCCAGCAGCTTTTACAGGGTTTCCTCCTACGAGCAGTACTTC,CASSFYRVSSYEQYF
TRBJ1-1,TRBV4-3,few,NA,TGCGCCAGCAGCCGGGGGCCCACTATGAACACTGAAGCTTTCTTT,CASSRGPTMNTEAFF
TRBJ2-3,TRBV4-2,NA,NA,TGTGCCAGCAGCCAGGAAGCGGGCGCAGATACGCAGTATTTT,CASSQEAGADTQYF
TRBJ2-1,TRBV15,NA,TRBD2,TGTGCCACCAGCAGAGACCGCCAACTAGCGGGACCTACCAATGAGCAGTTCTTC,CATSRDRQLAGPTNEQFF
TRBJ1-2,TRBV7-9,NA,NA,TGTGCCAGCAGCTTACCGCTGGGGGCGAGGGATGGCTACACCTTC,CASSLPLGARDGYTF
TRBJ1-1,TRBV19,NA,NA,TGTGCCAGTTGGGGGGTCACTGAAGCTTTCTTT,CASWGVTEAFF
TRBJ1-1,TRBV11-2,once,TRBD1,TGTGCCAGCAAGCGGACAGGGCGAACTGAAGCTTTCTTT,CASKRTGRTEAFF
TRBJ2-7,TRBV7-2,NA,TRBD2,TGTGCCAGCAGCCCGTGGGGGGGGATCGGCTACGAGCAGTACTTC,CASSPWGGIGYEQYF
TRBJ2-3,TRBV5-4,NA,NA,TGTGCCAGCAGCTGGGGCCCGACCGGGAGCACAGATACGCAGTATTTT,CASSWGPTGSTDTQYF
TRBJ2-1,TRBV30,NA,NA,TGTGCCTGGAGGGGCAAGAGCTCCTACAATGAGCAGTTCTTC,CAWRGKSSYNEQFF
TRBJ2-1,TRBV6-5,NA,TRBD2,TGTGCCAGCAGGACGGGGGGGCTGGTCAATGAGCAGTTCTTC,CASRTGGLVNEQFF